The clone carrying this T cell receptor beta chain was seen a single time. The target antigen is unknown. V lost 4 bases, J lost 4 bases, and 5 bases stayed unmatched. Looked up from germline, CDR1 is SGHRS and CDR2 is YFSETQ. There are 14 residues in the CDR3. The individuals who served as donors were healthy Caucasians living in Russia, aged roughly 6 to 90. A second PCR of 7 to 11 cycles used a sample-barcoded 5' primer and a J-beta primer mix. Using its own MiXCR run on the 5' RACE reads, TCRdb lists one record per CDR3 protein. The data hold 1.5 million to 2 million distinct CDR3 sequences, with roughly 28% observed a single time. This sample is drawn from a study of blood T cells in healthy people across ages. Findings and limits, study-wide: Per-million-T-cell TCR beta diversity fell roughly linearly with age. Donors of long life had a larger count of naive CD4+ cells and greater diversity than aged donors.

Input material: blood. J is TRBJ2-5 and V is TRBV5-1; 9 bases agree with TRBD1. This sequence was found in a woman aged 25 to 39 in good health. CDR3 loop: CASSPDRGVETQYF. The CDR3 nucleotides read TGCGCCAGCAGCCCGGACAGGGGAGTAGAGACCCAGTACTTC.